These 19 T cell receptor beta chains share one sample of origin, sequenced in a study of PD-1 blockade in classical Hodgkin lymphoma (dated by TCRdb to 2019 to 2021). The sample's time point label, decoded: cycle 1 day 1 (C1D1), immediately before nivolumab initiation. Relapse after autologous stem cell transplantation had occurred in all trial patients, and cohorts A, B and C were distinguished by prior brentuximab vedotin exposure. Library generation was performed with the immunoSEQ multiplex PCR assay. TCRdb limited this immuneACCESS table to in-frame rearrangements with V and J called. A share of clones is missing; checked studies link under half to unresolved V genes, and the rest is unexplained. This sample is represented by tens of thousands of clones; 60% to 85% of them were singletons. The top ten constitute less than 4% of the sample. The input for sequencing was peripheral blood mononuclear cells (PBMCs), taken at baseline. These receptors were taken from a human donor with classical Hodgkin lymphoma.

The chain links TRBV9 to TRBJ1-2, with no clear D. Germline loops: CDR1 SGDLS, CDR2 YYNGEE. Trimming left V 3 bases short and J 4 bases short, with 10 bases between. The CDR3 runs 13 residues. The CDR3 is CASSGREGYGYTF. CDR3 in DNA: TGTGCCAGCAGCGGCAGAGAAGGCTATGGCTACACCTTC.

The V gene is TRBV13, the J gene TRBJ2-7; the D gene is possibly TRBD1 (6 bases). The V gene's germline CDR1 is PRHDT and CDR2 FYEKMQ (reference sequence). The V and J ends lost 5 bases and 2 bases respectively, with 13 bases between them. This CDR3 has 14 residues. The CDR3 loop is CASSTQGSAYEQYF. DNA of the CDR3: TGTGCCAGCAGCACGCAGGGGTCCGCCTACGAGCAGTACTTC.

V is TRBV11-2 and J is TRBJ2-1, with D tentatively TRBD2 (6 bases). V lost 5 bases and J lost 8, with 25 bases in between. CDR1 and CDR2 from the germline V gene are SGHAT and FQNNGV. The CDR3 runs 17 residues. CDR3 loop: CASSAGPTGTPRDEQFF. CDR3 DNA: TGTGCCAGCAGCGCGGGACCAACGGGGACCCCCCGGGATGAGCAGTTCTTC.

The chain employs TRBV7-8 and TRBJ1-1, with D maybe TRBD1 (5 bases). Germline V gene data show CDR1 as SGHVS and CDR2 as FQNEAQ. CDR3 length: 15 residues. V lost 1 base to trimming and J lost 0 bases, with 9 bases between them. Here the CDR3 DNA reads TGTGCCAGCAGCTTAGGTCAGGGCCTGAACACTGAAGCTTTCTTT. Its protein product is CASSLGQGLNTEAFF.

The rearrangement uses TRBV9 and TRBJ2-3; no clear D. Per germline, CDR1 SGDLS and CDR2 YYNGEE. This CDR3 comprises 17 residues. Trimming cost V 0 bases and J 2 bases, with 16 bases left between them. CDR3 loop: CASSVEPGPVITDTQYF. The CDR3 coding sequence is TGTGCCAGCAGCGTAGAGCCGGGCCCGGTTATCACAGATACGCAGTATTTT. Full variable domain (missing parts from reference TRBV9 and TRBJ2-3): DSGVTQTPKHLITATGQRVTLRCSPRSGDLSVYWYQQSLDQGLQFLIQYYNGEERAKGNILERFSAQQFPDLHSELNLSSLELGDSALYFCASSVEPGPVITDTQYFGPGTRLTVL.

This chain connects TRBV7-2 to TRBJ2-3; the match to TRBD2 covers 8 bases. There are 16 residues in the CDR3. Germline loops: CDR1 SGHTA, CDR2 FQGNSA. V shed 1 base, J shed 2 bases, and the junction held 5 bases outside the gene matches. Here the CDR3 DNA reads TGTGCCAGCAGCTTAGGACTAGCGCGGGCCACAGATACGCAGTATTTT. The encoded protein is CASSLGLARATDTQYF.

J is TRBJ2-3 and V is TRBV4-3; D is uncertain. The CDR3 consists of 15 residues. V lost 1 base to trimming and J lost 0 bases, with 8 bases between them. Germline lookup yields CDR1 LGHNA and CDR2 YSLEER. The CDR3 loop reads CASSQVQASTDTQYF. CDR3 DNA sequence: TGCGCCAGCAGCCAAGTGCAGGCTAGCACAGATACGCAGTATTTT.

This sequence joins TRBV6-4 and TRBJ1-2; 7 nucleotides line up with TRBD1. V trimming: 3 bases; J trimming: 8 bases; junction bases outside the gene matches: 12. The germline CDR1 and CDR2 sequences are MRHNA and SNTAGT. The CDR3 is made up of 15 amino acids. Here the CDR3 reads CASSETPTGSWGYTF. Here the CDR3 DNA reads TGTGCCAGCAGTGAAACCCCGACAGGGTCGTGGGGCTACACCTTC.

The chain employs TRBV9 and TRBJ1-3; D is possibly TRBD1 (5 bases). This CDR3 is 15 amino acids long. The germline gives CDR1 SGDLS, CDR2 YYNGEE. The germline V and J ends were trimmed by 1 base and 0 bases, with 8 bases remaining between them. As DNA, the CDR3 is TGTGCCAGCAGCGTAAGCGGGACCTCTGGAAACACCATATATTTT. This codes for CASSVSGTSGNTIYF.

This rearrangement joins TRBV5-1 to TRBJ2-1, with D unresolved. The CDR3 has 15 residues. Deletions cut 0 bases from V and 0 bases from J, with 7 bases between. CDR1 is SGHRS and CDR2 is YFSETQ in the germline V gene. This CDR3 reads CASSLEGFSYNEQFF. CDR3 DNA sequence: TGCGCCAGCAGCTTGGAAGGGTTCTCCTACAATGAGCAGTTCTTC.

This clone is labeled medium-sized (0.01 to 0.1%). The chain uses TRBV19 and TRBJ2-3; D ambiguous. V lost 3 bases and J lost 0, with 4 bases in between. The CDR3 length is 13 residues. Germline V CDR1 and CDR2: LNHDA, SQIVND (reference sequence). The CDR3 nucleotides read TGTGCCAGTAGTATGGCGAGCACAGATACGCAGTATTTT. It specifies CASSMASTDTQYF.

This clone was counted a single time. The chain uses TRBV30 and TRBJ2-5; perhaps TRBD1 as D (5 bases). Germline V gene sequence: CDR1 GTSNPN, CDR2 SVGIG (reference sequence). Trimming took off 5 bases at V and 10 bases at J, with 17 bases between the two ends. CDR3 length equals 12 residues. The CDR3 nucleotides read TGTGCCTGGGGGGCCTCTATATGGGGCCAGTACTTC. Translating gives CAWGASIWGQYF.

V usage is TRBV19 and J usage is TRBJ2-2; TRBD2 aligns across 11 bases. There are 16 residues in the CDR3. The trim removed 7 bases at V and 6 bases at J, leaving 10 bases unmatched. Germline CDR1 reads LNHDA; CDR2 reads SQIVND (reference sequence). The CDR3 region has the DNA TGTGCCAGTAAACCCCTAGCGGGGGGTAGGTCCGGGGAGCTGTTTTTT. Protein: CASKPLAGGRSGELFF. The full variable domain, rest sourced from reference TRBV19 and TRBJ2-2, is DGGITQSPKYLFRKEGQNVTLSCEQNLNHDAMYWYRQDPGQGLRLIYYSQIVNDFQKGDIAEGYSVSREKKESFPLTVTSAQKNPTAFYLCASKPLAGGRSGELFFGEGSRLTVL.

The genes are TRBV19 and TRBJ1-5; D unresolved. CDR3 length equals 12 residues. Germline V lookup: CDR1 LNHDA, CDR2 SQIVND (reference sequence). V dropped 6 bases and J dropped 3 bases, with 6 bases sitting between them. For the CDR3, the DNA is TGTGCCAGTAGACAGCCCAATCAGCCCCAGCATTTT. Protein sequence: CASRQPNQPQHF.

J is TRBJ1-1 and V is TRBV28; D perhaps matches TRBD1 (5 bases). CDR3 length equals 13 residues. The ends were cut back, 9 bases at V and 1 base at J, with 12 bases in the middle. Germline V gene data show CDR1 as MDHEN and CDR2 as SYDVKM. CDR3 amino acids: CASRGPGNTEAFF. The CDR3 nucleotides are TGTGCCAGTCGGGGCCCGGGGAACACTGAAGCTTTCTTT.

The chain joins TRBV9 to TRBJ2-1; 8 bases fit TRBD2. Germline V lookup: CDR1 SGDLS, CDR2 YYNGEE. The CDR3 loop spans 16 amino acids. J was trimmed by 9 bases and V by 4 bases; bases with no gene match: 15. CDR3 region: CASSPLAAGGFGEQFF. The CDR3 DNA reads TGTGCCAGCAGCCCACTAGCGGCGGGAGGTTTTGGTGAGCAGTTCTTC.

The rearrangement joins TRBV20-1 to TRBJ1-6; D is unclear. CDR1 and CDR2 (germline): DFQATT, SNEGSKA (reference sequence). V gave up 0 bases and J gave up 9 bases, with 3 bases separating them. The CDR3 covers 11 residues. DNA for the CDR3: TGCAGTGCTAGAGACGGTTCACCCCTCCACTTT. Its translation: CSARDGSPLHF.

The chain is built from TRBV4-3 and TRBJ2-1; TRBD2 matches 12 bases. Germline values: CDR1 LGHNA, CDR2 YSLEER. V lost 3 bases and J lost 5; bases outside the gene matches: 5. The CDR3 contains 16 residues. CDR3 region: CASSHSSGGGDNEQFF. DNA of the CDR3: TGCGCCAGCAGCCACTCTAGCGGGGGGGGTGACAATGAGCAGTTCTTC.

V is TRBV9 and J is TRBJ2-3; D call uncertain. Deletions cut 4 bases from V and 9 bases from J, with 9 bases between. This CDR3 is 11 amino acids long. Germline assignment: CDR1 SGDLS and CDR2 YYNGEE. CDR3 loop: CASSPSVTQYF. DNA for the CDR3: TGTGCCAGCAGCCCAAGCGTCACGCAGTATTTT.